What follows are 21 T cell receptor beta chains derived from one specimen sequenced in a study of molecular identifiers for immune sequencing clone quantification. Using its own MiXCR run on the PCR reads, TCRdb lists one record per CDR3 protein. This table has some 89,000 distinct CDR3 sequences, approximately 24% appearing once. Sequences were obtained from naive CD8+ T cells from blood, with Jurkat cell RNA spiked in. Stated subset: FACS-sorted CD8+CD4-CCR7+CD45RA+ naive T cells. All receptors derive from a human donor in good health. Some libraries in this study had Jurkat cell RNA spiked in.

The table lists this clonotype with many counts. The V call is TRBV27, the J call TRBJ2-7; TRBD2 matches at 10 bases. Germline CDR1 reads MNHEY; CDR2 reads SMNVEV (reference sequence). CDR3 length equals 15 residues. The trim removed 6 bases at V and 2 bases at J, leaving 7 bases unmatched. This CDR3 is CASSSTSGRAYEQYF. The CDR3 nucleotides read TGTGCCAGCAGCTCTACGAGCGGGAGGGCCTACGAGCAGTACTTC.

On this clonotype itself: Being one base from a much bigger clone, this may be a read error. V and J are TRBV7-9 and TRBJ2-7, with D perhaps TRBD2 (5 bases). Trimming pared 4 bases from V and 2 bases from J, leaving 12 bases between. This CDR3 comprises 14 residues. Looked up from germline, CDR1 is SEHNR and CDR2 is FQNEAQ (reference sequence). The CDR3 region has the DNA TGTGCCAGCAGCTCATGGACTGGTCCCTACGAGCAGTACTTC. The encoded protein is CASSSWTGPYEQYF.

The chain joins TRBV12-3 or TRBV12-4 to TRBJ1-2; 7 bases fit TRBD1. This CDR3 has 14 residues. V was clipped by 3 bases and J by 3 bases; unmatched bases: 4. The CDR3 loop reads CASSLGQWDYGYTF. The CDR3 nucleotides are TGTGCCAGCAGTTTGGGACAGTGGGACTATGGCTACACCTTC.

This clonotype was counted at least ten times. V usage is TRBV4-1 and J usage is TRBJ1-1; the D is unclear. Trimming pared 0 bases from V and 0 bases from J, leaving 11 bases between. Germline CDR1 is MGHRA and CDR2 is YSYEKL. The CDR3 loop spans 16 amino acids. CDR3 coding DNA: TGCGCCAGCAGCCAAGACACTAGCACCTTGAACACTGAAGCTTTCTTT. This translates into CASSQDTSTLNTEAFF.

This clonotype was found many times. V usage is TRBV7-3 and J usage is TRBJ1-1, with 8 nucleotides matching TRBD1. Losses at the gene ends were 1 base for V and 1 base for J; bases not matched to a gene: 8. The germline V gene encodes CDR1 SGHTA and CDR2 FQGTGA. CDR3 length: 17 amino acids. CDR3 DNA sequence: TGTGCCAGCAGCTTAATTGGTGGACAGGGAGCGAACACTGAAGCTTTCTTT. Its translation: CASSLIGGQGANTEAFF.

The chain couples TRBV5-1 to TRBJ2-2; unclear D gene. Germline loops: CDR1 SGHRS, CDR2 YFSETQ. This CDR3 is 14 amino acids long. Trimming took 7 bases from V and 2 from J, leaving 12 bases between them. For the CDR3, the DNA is TGCGCCAGCCAAGGATGGTCAAACACCGGGGAGCTGTTTTTT. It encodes CASQGWSNTGELFF.

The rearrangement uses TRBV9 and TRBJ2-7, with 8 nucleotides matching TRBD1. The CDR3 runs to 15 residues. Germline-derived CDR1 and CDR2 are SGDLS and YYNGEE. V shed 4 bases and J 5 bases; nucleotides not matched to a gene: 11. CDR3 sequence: CASSHPYQGAHEQYF. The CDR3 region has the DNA TGTGCCAGCAGCCACCCTTACCAGGGGGCTCACGAGCAGTACTTC.

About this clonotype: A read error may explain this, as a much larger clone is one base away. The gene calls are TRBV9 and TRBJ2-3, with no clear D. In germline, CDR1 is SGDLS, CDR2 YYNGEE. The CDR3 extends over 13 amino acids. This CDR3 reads CACSAYSTDTQYF. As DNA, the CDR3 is TGTGCCTGCAGCGCCTATAGCACAGATACGCAGTATTTT.

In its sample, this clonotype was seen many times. In DNA, the CDR3 is TGTGCCAGCAGCTTAGTGGATAGCTCCTACAATGAGCAGTTCTTC. It yields the protein CASSLVDSSYNEQFF. The chain uses TRBV7-2 and TRBJ2-1; D not resolved. Looked up from germline, CDR1 is SGHTA and CDR2 is FQGNSA. The CDR3 sequence is 15 residues long. Trimming cost V 1 base and J 0 bases, with 7 bases left between them.

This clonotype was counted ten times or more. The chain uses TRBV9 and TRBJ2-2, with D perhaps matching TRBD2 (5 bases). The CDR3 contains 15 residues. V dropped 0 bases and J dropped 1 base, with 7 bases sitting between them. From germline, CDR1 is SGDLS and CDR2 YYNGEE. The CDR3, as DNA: TGTGCCAGCAGCGTAGAGGACTTGAACACCGGGGAGCTGTTTTTT. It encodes CASSVEDLNTGELFF.

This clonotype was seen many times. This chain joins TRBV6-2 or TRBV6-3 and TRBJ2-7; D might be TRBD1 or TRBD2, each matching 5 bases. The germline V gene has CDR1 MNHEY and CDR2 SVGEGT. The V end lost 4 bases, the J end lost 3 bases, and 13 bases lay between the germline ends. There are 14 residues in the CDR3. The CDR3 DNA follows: TGTGCCAGCAGTTCCCGGGACGGGATCTACGAGCAGTACTTC. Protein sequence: CASSSRDGIYEQYF.

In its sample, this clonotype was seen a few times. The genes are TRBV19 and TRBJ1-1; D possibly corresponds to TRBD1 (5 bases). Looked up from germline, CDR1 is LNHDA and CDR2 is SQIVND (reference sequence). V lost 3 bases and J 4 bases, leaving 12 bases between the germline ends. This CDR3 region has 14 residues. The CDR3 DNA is TGTGCCAGTAGTATGGCAGGGCTTACCACTGAAGCTTTCTTT. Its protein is CASSMAGLTTEAFF.

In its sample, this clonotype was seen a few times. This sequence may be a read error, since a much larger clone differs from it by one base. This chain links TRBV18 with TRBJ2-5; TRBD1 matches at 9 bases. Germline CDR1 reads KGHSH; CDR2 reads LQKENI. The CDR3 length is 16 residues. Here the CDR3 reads CASSLLQGAYGETQHF. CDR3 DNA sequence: TGTGCCAGCTCACTACTACAGGGGGCTTATGGAGAGACCCAGCACTTC.

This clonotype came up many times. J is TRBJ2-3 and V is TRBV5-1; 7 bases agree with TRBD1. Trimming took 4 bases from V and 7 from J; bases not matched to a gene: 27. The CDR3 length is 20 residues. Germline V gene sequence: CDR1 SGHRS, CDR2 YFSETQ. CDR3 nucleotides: TGCGCCAGCAGCACACCTACCGGGACAGTGACTTTGAGAAGCGCAAATACGCAGTATTTT. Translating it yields CASSTPTGTVTLRSANTQYF. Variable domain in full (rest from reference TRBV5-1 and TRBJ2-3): KAGVTQTPRYLIKTRGQQVTLSCSPISGHRSVSWYQQTPGQGLQFLFEYFSETQRNKGNFPGRFSGRQFSNSRSEMNVSTLELGDSALYLCASSTPTGTVTLRSANTQYFGPGTRLTVL.

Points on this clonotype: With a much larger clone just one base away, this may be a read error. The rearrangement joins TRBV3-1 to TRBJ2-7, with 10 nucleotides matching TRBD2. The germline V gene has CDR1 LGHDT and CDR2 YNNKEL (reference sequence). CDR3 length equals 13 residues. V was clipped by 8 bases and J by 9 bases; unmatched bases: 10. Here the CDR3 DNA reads TGTGCCAGCTCACTAGCGGGGATACCCGGGCAGTACTTC. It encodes CASSLAGIPGQYF.

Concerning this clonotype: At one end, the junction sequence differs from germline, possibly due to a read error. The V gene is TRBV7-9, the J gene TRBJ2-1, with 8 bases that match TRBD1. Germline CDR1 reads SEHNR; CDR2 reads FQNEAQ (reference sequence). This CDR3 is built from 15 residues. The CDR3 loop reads CASCLRQGWSDEQFF. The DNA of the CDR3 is TGTGCCAGCTGCTTAAGACAGGGGTGGAGCGATGAGCAGTTCTTC.

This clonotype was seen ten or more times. CDR3 nucleotide sequence: TGTGCCACCAGTGATGGTGGGGCTGAAGCTTTCTTT. Its protein product is CATSDGGAEAFF. The chain has TRBV24-1 and TRBJ1-1; D gene unclear. V lost 3 bases to trimming and J lost 6 bases, with 7 bases between them. CDR3 size: 12 residues. From germline, CDR1 is KGHDR and CDR2 SFDVKD.

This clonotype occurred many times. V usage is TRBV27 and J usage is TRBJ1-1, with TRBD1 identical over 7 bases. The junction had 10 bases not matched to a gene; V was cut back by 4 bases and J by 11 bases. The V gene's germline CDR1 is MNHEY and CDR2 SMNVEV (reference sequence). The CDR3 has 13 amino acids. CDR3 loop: CASSSGQLTAAFF. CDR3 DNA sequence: TGTGCCAGCAGTTCGGGACAGTTAACAGCGGCTTTCTTT.

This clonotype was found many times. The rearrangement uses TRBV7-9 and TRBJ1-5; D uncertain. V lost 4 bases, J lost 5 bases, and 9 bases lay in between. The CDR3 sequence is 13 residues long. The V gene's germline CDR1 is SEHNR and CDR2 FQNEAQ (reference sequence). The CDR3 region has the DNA TGTGCCAGCAGCTCATGGGCTGATCAGCCCCAGCATTTT. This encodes CASSSWADQPQHF.

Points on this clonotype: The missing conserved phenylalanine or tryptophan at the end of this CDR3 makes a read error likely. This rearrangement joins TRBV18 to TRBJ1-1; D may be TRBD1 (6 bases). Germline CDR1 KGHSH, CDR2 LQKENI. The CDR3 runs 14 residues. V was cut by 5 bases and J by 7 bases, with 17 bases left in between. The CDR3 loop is CASSSTGLYNEAFL. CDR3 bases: TGTGCCAGCTCATCTACAGGGTTATACAATGAAGCTTTCCTT.

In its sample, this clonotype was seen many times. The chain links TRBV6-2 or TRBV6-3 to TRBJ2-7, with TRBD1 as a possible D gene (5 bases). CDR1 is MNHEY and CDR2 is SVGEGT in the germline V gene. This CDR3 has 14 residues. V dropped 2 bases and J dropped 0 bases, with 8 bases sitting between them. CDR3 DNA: TGTGCCAGCAGTTACGGACACATCTCCTACGAGCAGTACTTC. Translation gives CASSYGHISYEQYF.